This is a list of T cell receptor beta chains from one sample in a study of blood T cell repertoires in COVID-19. Sequencing was performed with immunoSEQ multiplex PCR; in TCRdb, only in-frame clones are kept and a portion is missing. The data show 200,000 to 300,000 clones, approximately 85% seen once. Sequencing was done on a sample of peripheral blood. The origin of the receptors is a woman aged 60-75 years with active or convalescent COVID-19. Each CDR3 is given with its conserved first and last residue. Fields, in order: J gene, clone size, V gene, D gene, CDR3 protein, CDR3 DNA. A D gene is named only where the DNA matches it firmly. Rows may omit the clone size; those that give it use once, few, many or a size class.

>TRBJ2-3|.|TRBV19|TRBD2
CASCERGGRDTQYF
TGTGCCAGTTGTGAGCGGGGGGGCAGGGATACGCAGTATTTT
>TRBJ2-3|.|TRBV4-1|TRBD2
CASSQGPGASGGAGSIDTQYF
TGCGCCAGCAGCCAAGGACCAGGGGCTAGCGGGGGGGCCGGGTCTATTGATACGCAGTATTTT
>TRBJ2-6|few|TRBV5-6|TRBD1
CASSSLQGVNVLTF
TGTGCCAGCAGTTCGCTCCAGGGGGTCAACGTCCTGACTTTC
>TRBJ2-3|.|TRBV28|.
CASGTGVLTDTQYF
TGTGCCAGCGGGACGGGGGTACTCACAGATACGCAGTATTTT
>TRBJ1-6|.|TRBV9|.
CASSVVPSGGRNSPLHF
TGTGCCAGCAGCGTAGTCCCCTCGGGGGGCCGTAATTCACCCCTCCACTTT
>TRBJ1-6|.|TRBV5-4|TRBD1
CASSLVGGDSPLHF
TGTGCCAGCAGCTTGGTAGGGGGCGATTCACCCCTCCACTTT
>TRBJ1-2|.|TRBV6-5|.
CASSYTRQAWGYGYTF
TGTGCCAGCAGTTACACCCGACAGGCATGGGGCTATGGCTACACCTTC
>TRBJ1-6|few|TRBV6-1|.
CASSERGHNSPLHF
TGTGCCAGCAGTGAGCGAGGGCATAATTCACCCCTCCACTTT
>TRBJ2-7|few|TRBV27|TRBD2
CASSLRRGGRESYEQYF
TGTGCCAGCAGTTTACGGCGGGGGGGCCGTGAATCCTACGAGCAGTACTTC
>TRBJ1-1|.|TRBV7-8|TRBD1
CASSLTQGAGEAFF
TGTGCCAGCAGCTTAACACAGGGGGCTGGTGAAGCTTTCTTT
>TRBJ2-5|.|TRBV6-2/TRBV6-3|.
CASSYRLRQGRETQYF
TGTGCCAGCAGTTACCGACTTCGGCAGGGTCGGGAGACCCAGTACTTC
>TRBJ1-4|few|TRBV5-8|.
CASSLTGAPGFSF
TGTGCCAGCAGCTTGACTGGTGCCCCGGGTTTTTCGTTT
>TRBJ2-5|.|TRBV3-1/TRBV3-2|.
CASSGTLDGTQYF
TGTGCCAGCTCCGGGACTCTAGATGGGACCCAGTACTTC
>TRBJ2-2|once|TRBV4-1|.
CASSQDVNTGELFF
TGCGCCAGCAGCCAAGACGTAAACACCGGGGAGCTGTTTTTT
>TRBJ2-1|.|TRBV23-1|TRBD2
CASSPRTSGYNEQFF
TGCGCCAGCAGTCCCCGGACTAGCGGTTACAATGAGCAGTTCTTC
>TRBJ2-5|.|TRBV2|.
CASRGQREETQYF
TGTGCCAGCAGAGGACAGCGAGAAGAGACCCAGTACTTC
>TRBJ2-1|.|TRBV5-1|TRBD2
CASSLAGGHNEQFF
TGCGCCAGCAGTCTAGCGGGGGGCCACAATGAGCAGTTCTTC
>TRBJ2-7|.|TRBV3-1/TRBV3-2|.
CASSQQPRVSYEQYF
TGTGCCAGCAGCCAACAACCCCGGGTCTCCTACGAGCAGTACTTC
>TRBJ1-5|.|TRBV11-2|TRBD1
CASSRDRGGNQPQHF
TGTGCCAGCAGTCGGGACAGGGGAGGGAATCAGCCCCAGCATTTT
>TRBJ2-7|.|TRBV6-2/TRBV6-3|TRBD1
CASSWGQRYEQYF
TGTGCCAGCAGTTGGGGACAGAGGTACGAGCAGTACTTC
>TRBJ1-1|.|TRBV5-8|TRBD1
CASSLAGTGGAFNTEAFF
TGTGCCAGCAGCTTGGCGGGGACAGGGGGCGCATTTAACACTGAAGCTTTCTTT
>TRBJ1-4|.|TRBV11-2|.
CASSLDLTGGGKLFF
TGTGCCAGCAGCTTAGATCTCACAGGCGGGGGGAAACTGTTTTTT
>TRBJ2-3|.|TRBV18|TRBD2
CASSPGLARDTQYF
TGTGCCAGCTCACCGGGACTAGCGAGAGATACGCAGTATTTT
>TRBJ2-7|.|TRBV6-5|TRBD1
CASSYLTGSDEQYF
TGTGCCAGCAGTTACTTGACAGGGTCCGACGAGCAGTACTTC
>TRBJ1-5|.|TRBV5-1|.
CASRDTAYNSNQPQHF
TGCGCCAGCCGGGACACCGCCTATAATAGCAATCAGCCCCAGCATTTT
>TRBJ1-1|.|TRBV18|.
CASSPDLAGGTEAFF
TGTGCCAGCTCACCAGATCTAGCGGGCGGCACTGAAGCTTTCTTT
>TRBJ2-2|.|TRBV6-5|.
CASRRGENTGELFF
TGTGCCAGCAGGAGAGGCGAGAACACCGGGGAGCTGTTTTTT
>TRBJ1-1|.|TRBV3-1/TRBV3-2|.
CASSFGWGGEATEAFF
TGTGCCAGCAGTTTTGGGTGGGGAGGGGAAGCCACTGAAGCTTTCTTT
>TRBJ1-2|.|TRBV7-9|.
CASSLNLGLNYGYTF
TGTGCCAGCAGCTTAAACTTGGGACTTAACTATGGCTACACCTTC
>TRBJ2-5|once|TRBV7-2|.
CASSFVGASEETQYF
TGTGCCAGCAGCTTCGTCGGGGCTAGCGAAGAGACCCAGTACTTC
>TRBJ1-6|.|TRBV7-2|TRBD1
CASSPGTAHSPLHF
TGTGCCAGCAGCCCCGGGACAGCTCATTCACCCCTCCACTTT